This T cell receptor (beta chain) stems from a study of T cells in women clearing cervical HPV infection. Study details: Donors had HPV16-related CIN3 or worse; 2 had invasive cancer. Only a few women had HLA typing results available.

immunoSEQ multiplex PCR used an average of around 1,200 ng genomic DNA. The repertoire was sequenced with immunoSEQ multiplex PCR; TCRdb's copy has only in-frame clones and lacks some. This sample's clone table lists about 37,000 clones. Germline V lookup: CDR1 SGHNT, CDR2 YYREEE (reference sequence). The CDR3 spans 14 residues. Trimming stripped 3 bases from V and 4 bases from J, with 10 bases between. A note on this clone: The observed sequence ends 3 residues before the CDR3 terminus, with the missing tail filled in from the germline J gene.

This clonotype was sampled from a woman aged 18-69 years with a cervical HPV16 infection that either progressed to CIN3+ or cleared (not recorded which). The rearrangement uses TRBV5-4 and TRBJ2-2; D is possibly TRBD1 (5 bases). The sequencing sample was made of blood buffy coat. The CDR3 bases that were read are TGTGCCAGCAGCTCAACAGGAGCCACCGGGGAG. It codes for CASSSTGATGE. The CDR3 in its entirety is CASSSTGATGELFF. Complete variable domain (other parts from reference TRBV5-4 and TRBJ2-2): ETGVTQSPTHLIKTRGQQVTLRCSSQSGHNTVSWYQQALGQGPQFIFQYYREEENGRGNFPPRFSGLQFPNYSSELNVNALELDDSALYLCASSSTGATGELFFGEGSRLTVL.